This record looks at one T cell receptor (beta chain) sequence and its context. It lacks a known antigen. Base qualities are not recorded, but no much larger clone differs from it by a single base. Each collaborating institution followed its own protocols to collect whole blood in K2EDTA tubes. Collaborator samples were shipped for TCRbeta analysis as frozen whole blood, isolated PBMCs, or DNA extracted from either sample type. The CDR3 measures 15 amino acids from cysteine to phenylalanine. Just the 45-base CDR3 DNA is kept, in frame starting at base 1. Per the germline V gene, SNHLY is the CDR1 and FYNNEI is the CDR2. From V the trimming removes 4 bases and from J it removes 0 bases, while the gene matches leave 4 bases of the junction unaccounted for. TCRbeta CDR3 regions were amplified from genomic DNA using the immunoSEQ Assay, a bias-controlled multiplex PCR. Regarding the original processing steps: Nucleated cell counts per sample were estimated from amplification of reference gene primers within the assay. Sequence reads were collapsed and filtered to measure the absolute abundance of every unique TCRbeta CDR3 rearrangement. For each sample, productive Simpson clonality was calculated as the square root of Simpson's diversity index over productive rearrangements. TCRdb carries this immuneACCESS record with in-frame sequences only. Its versions omit some clonotypes, under half of them owing to an unresolved V gene in the studies checked, with the rest unexplained. That table is the source of V, J and clone size, and D and trimming were worked out from the DNA. Recorded for this sample are approximately 160,000 clones; roughly 84% of them occurred a single time. The biggest ten clones account for 9.1% of the sample.

The data were obtained in a study of blood T cell repertoires in COVID-19 (dated by TCRdb to 2020 to 2022). Regarding the complete study: The collaborator samples originated in the United States, Italy and Spain and spanned the acute and convalescent phases of COVID-19. Subjects who had been exposed to COVID-19, were actively infected with it, or had recovered from it provided the deeply sampled blood TCRbeta repertoires that made up the dataset. A freely available public database, intended as a resource for researchers studying the immune response to SARS-CoV-2, is where the repertoires were released. The prospective study material was composed of cDNA or gDNA derived from T cells, B-cell-depleted T cells, or PBMCs. The samples were drawn from the first 160 participants of the ongoing ImmuneRACE study and from more than 1,000 subjects provided by 6 global collaborators. HLA class I and class II types, where available, came from metadata supplied by the sample provider rather than from assay-based typing. A de-identified subject ID, COVID-19 status, age in years and sex were almost always included in the sample metadata. General findings and caveats noted by the study authors: The amount of clinical and demographic metadata varied by source and participant and was provided uncurated.

The sequence was obtained from a woman aged 80 or older with active or convalescent COVID-19. Sequenced material: peripheral blood. The rearrangement combines TRBV2 with TRBJ2-7, and 9 junction bases match TRBD2. The bases are TGTGCCAGCAGTGTGGAGCGGGGGGCCTCCTACGAGCAGTACTTC. Translated, this gives CASSVERGASYEQYF.